Listed here are 25 T cell receptor beta chains from one sample, sequenced in a study of T cell clusters in autoimmune cytopenias. Some 38,000 genome equivalents of blood DNA were amplified for TRB. TRB was amplified by touch-down multiplex PCR, primer pools A and B combined. TCRdb reanalyzed the multiplex PCR reads, giving one entry per CDR3 protein sequence and no DNA. This repertoire comprises some 5,400 distinct CDR3 sequences; its ten largest clones make up around 21%. The same sample was also studied in work on T cell repertoires in aging, cancer and after chemotherapy.

The sample comprised peripheral blood. These receptors all come from a human donor in good health.

This clonotype registers medium-sized (0.01 to 0.1%) by frequency. The chain couples TRBV6-2 or TRBV6-3 to TRBJ2-7; the D call of TRBD2 rests on TCRdb alone, since no DNA is present to check it. The CDR3 is made up of 20 amino acids. Per germline, CDR1 MNHEY and CDR2 SVGEGT. CDR3 protein: CASSYSSGTSGRAGADEQYF.

This chain links TRBV6-1 with TRBJ2-3. This CDR3 is 12 amino acids long. CDR1 and CDR2 from the germline V gene are MNHNS and SASEGT. The CDR3 loop is CASSERIDTQYF.

By frequency, this clonotype is medium-sized. The chain uses TRBV5-4 and TRBJ2-7; lacking DNA, the TRBD1 call made by TCRdb goes unchecked. The CDR3 has 17 amino acids. Germline-derived CDR1 and CDR2 are SGHNT and YYREEE (reference sequence). The CDR3 is CASSLASWTGNTYEQYF.

This clonotype counts as medium-sized (0.01 to 0.1%) by frequency. This chain joins TRBV18 and TRBJ1-2. This CDR3 has 13 residues. Germline V gene sequence: CDR1 KGHSH, CDR2 LQKENI. The CDR3 sequence: CASSPDGNYGYTF.

The chain carries TRBV7-9 and TRBJ1-1; without DNA, the TCRdb call of TRBD1 cannot be checked. The CDR3 spans 16 residues. CDR1 and CDR2 (germline): SEHNR, FQNEAQ (reference sequence). CDR3 residues: CASSQRSGTANTEAFF.

Frequency places this clonotype as medium-sized. The chain links TRBV29-1 to TRBJ2-7; TCRdb lists TRBD1, though no DNA is available to test this call. The CDR3 has 17 residues. Germline assignment: CDR1 SQVTM and CDR2 ANQGSEA. The CDR3 is CSARDRGTSGSSYEQYF.

The CDR3 reads CASSLGFRRTSPGNWEAFF. V and J are TRBV13 and TRBJ1-1. Germline V lookup: CDR1 PRHDT, CDR2 FYEKMQ (reference sequence). This CDR3 comprises 19 residues.

The chain is built from TRBV24-1 and TRBJ2-1. The germline V gene encodes CDR1 KGHDR and CDR2 SFDVKD. CDR3 size: 11 residues. CDR3 amino acids: CATQIRDEQFF.

This clonotype is labeled medium-sized based on frequency. This chain connects TRBV12-3 or TRBV12-4 to TRBJ2-3; TCRdb outputs TRBD1, but without DNA this stays unchecked. This CDR3 region has 18 residues. The CDR3 loop reads CASSLARGQGKGTDTQYF.

Measured by frequency, this clonotype is medium-sized. This chain uses TRBV18 with TRBJ2-6; TCRdb indicates TRBD1, and absent DNA this call remains unverified. The germline V gene has CDR1 KGHSH and CDR2 LQKENI. The CDR3 covers 17 residues. The CDR3: CASSPGQGASGANVLTF.

The chain links TRBV12-3 or TRBV12-4 to TRBJ1-1. The CDR3 sequence is 11 residues long. The CDR3 region is CASSLIGEAFF.

Considering frequency, this clonotype is medium-sized. V gene TRBV5-6 combines with J gene TRBJ2-5; the TRBD2 assignment by TCRdb is unverifiable without DNA. This CDR3 comprises 14 residues. Germline CDR1 reads SGHDT; CDR2 reads YYEEEE. CDR3 sequence: CASSFEGVQETQYF.

The chain combines TRBV7-9 with TRBJ1-4; the D gene TCRdb calls, TRBD1, cannot be checked with no DNA. This CDR3 has 13 residues. Looked up from germline, CDR1 is SEHNR and CDR2 is FQNEAQ (reference sequence). CDR3 region: CASRQGNNEKLFF.

This clonotype is medium-sized by frequency. The chain employs TRBV6-1 and TRBJ1-2; TCRdb selects TRBD1, and the lack of DNA leaves this call unchecked. Germline lookup yields CDR1 MNHNS and CDR2 SASEGT. The CDR3 covers 16 residues. CDR3 region: CASSVILGAGNYGYTF.

The V gene is TRBV6-1, the J gene TRBJ1-5; absent DNA, TCRdb's TRBD1 call cannot be checked. CDR3 size: 16 residues. Germline values: CDR1 MNHNS, CDR2 SASEGT. The chain's CDR3 is CASSLRGGQDNQPQHF.

This clonotype is identified as medium-sized from frequency. The chain is built from TRBV27 and TRBJ2-1; TCRdb proposes TRBD1, but this gene call is untestable without DNA. Per the germline V gene, CDR1 is MNHEY and CDR2 is SMNVEV (reference sequence). The CDR3 length is 16 residues. The CDR3: CASSGGPASSPNEQFF.

Its frequency marks this clonotype as medium-sized. The genes are TRBV30 and TRBJ1-1; TCRdb names TRBD1, which stays unverified in the absence of DNA. CDR3 length: 12 residues. Germline CDR1 reads GTSNPN; CDR2 reads SVGIG (reference sequence). CDR3 region: CAWRKGGTEAFF.

This chain joins TRBV7-6 and TRBJ1-1; TCRdb indicates TRBD1, and absent DNA this call remains unverified. Germline-derived CDR1 and CDR2 are SGHVS and FNYEAQ. This CDR3 is built from 16 residues. CDR3 residues: CASSLVSTALNTEAFF.

Judged by frequency, this clonotype is medium-sized. CDR3 residues: CASSETESSYEQYF. This sequence joins TRBV12-3 or TRBV12-4 and TRBJ2-7; TCRdb returns TRBD1, unconfirmable since there is no DNA. The CDR3 sequence is 14 residues long.

Its frequency marks this clonotype as large (0.1 to 1%). This chain joins TRBV19 and TRBJ2-1; the D gene TCRdb calls, TRBD1, cannot be checked with no DNA. Germline V gives CDR1 LNHDA, CDR2 SQIVND (reference sequence). CDR3 length: 13 residues. The chain's CDR3 is CASSRDNYNEQFF.

The chain uses TRBV12-3 or TRBV12-4 and TRBJ1-2; TCRdb's assignment of TRBD1 cannot be checked, as there is no DNA. CDR3 length: 15 amino acids. The CDR3 sequence: CASSKPGGLNYGYTF.

V is TRBV5-1 and J is TRBJ2-2; TCRdb lists TRBD2, though no DNA is available to test this call. CDR1 is SGHRS, CDR2 YFSETQ, per germline. The CDR3 loop spans 11 amino acids. The CDR3 loop is CASSEGPRLFF.

This clonotype shows up as medium-sized (0.01 to 0.1%) by frequency. CDR3 in amino acids: CASALGRQSEAFF. V gene TRBV6-1 combines with J gene TRBJ1-1; TCRdb gives TRBD1 as the D gene, but with no DNA this cannot be confirmed. This CDR3 spans 13 amino acids. Germline V gives CDR1 MNHNS, CDR2 SASEGT.

This clonotype shows up as medium-sized (0.01 to 0.1%) by frequency. V usage is TRBV15 and J usage is TRBJ2-2. Germline values: CDR1 LNHNV, CDR2 YYDKDF (reference sequence). The CDR3 length is 16 residues. This chain's CDR3 is CATSRLTLTNTGELFF.

In terms of frequency, this clonotype is medium-sized. V and J are TRBV29-1 and TRBJ1-3; there is no DNA to check the TCRdb D call of TRBD1. Per the germline V gene, CDR1 is SQVTM and CDR2 is ANQGSEA. This CDR3 is 14 amino acids long. The CDR3 sequence: CSVDRGNSGNTIYF.